This T cell receptor (beta chain) was captured in a study of blood T cell repertoires in COVID-19. About the research overall: The analysed material was cDNA or gDNA that came from T cells, B-cell-depleted T cells, or PBMCs.

Sequencing was performed with immunoSEQ multiplex PCR; in TCRdb, only in-frame clones are kept and a portion is missing. The repertoire has roughly 300,000 clones, 83% of them found once; the top ten carry 9.4%. Germline V gene data show CDR1 as MDHEN and CDR2 as SYDVKM. V lost 0 bases and J lost 0; bases outside the gene matches: 13. The CDR3 consists of 20 residues. The origin of this receptor is a woman aged 50 to 60 who had recovered from COVID-19. Sequencing used peripheral blood. The chain couples TRBV28 to TRBJ2-3, with 9 bases aligning to TRBD2. The CDR3 spells CASSLWWIALAGTSTDTQYF. CDR3 in DNA: TGTGCCAGCAGTTTATGGTGGATTGCCCTAGCGGGAACTAGCACAGATACGCAGTATTTT.